A single sample gave rise to the 3 T cell receptor beta chains below, sequenced in a study of blood T cell repertoires in COVID-19. Clones were sequenced by immunoSEQ multiplex PCR, and TCRdb holds only the in-frame ones, with some missing. Seen here are around 180,000 clones, 70% to 85% observed once, and the top ten hold roughly 12%. Sequencing was done on a sample of PBMCs or T cells enriched from blood (not recorded which). The receptors were sampled from a man aged 50 to 59 who had recovered from COVID-19.

The V call is TRBV5-1, the J call TRBJ2-7; 14 bases are shared with TRBD2. Germline loops: CDR1 SGHRS, CDR2 YFSETQ. This CDR3 spans 15 amino acids. The V gene end was trimmed by 3 bases and the J gene end by 5 bases; junction bases not matched to a gene: 4. The CDR3 is CASSSGLAGGHEQYF. As DNA, the CDR3 is TGCGCCAGCAGCTCCGGACTAGCGGGGGGCCACGAGCAGTACTTC.

CDR3: CASSYLASPNYGYTF. The CDR3, as DNA: TGTGCCAGCAGTTACTTAGCCAGTCCTAACTATGGCTACACCTTC. The chain recombines TRBV6-5 with TRBJ1-2; D is ambiguous. Germline V gene sequence: CDR1 MNHEY, CDR2 SVGAGI. The CDR3 loop spans 15 amino acids. V lost 1 base, J lost 0 bases, and 9 bases lay in between.

The chain has TRBV6-5 and TRBJ1-2; no firm D call. CDR3 size: 15 residues. The ends were cut back, 7 bases at V and 1 base at J, with 16 bases in the middle. Germline lookup yields CDR1 MNHEY and CDR2 SVGAGI. The CDR3 sequence: CASNSAGRYNYGYTF. The DNA of the CDR3 is TGTGCCAGCAATTCCGCGGGGAGATATAACTATGGCTACACCTTC.